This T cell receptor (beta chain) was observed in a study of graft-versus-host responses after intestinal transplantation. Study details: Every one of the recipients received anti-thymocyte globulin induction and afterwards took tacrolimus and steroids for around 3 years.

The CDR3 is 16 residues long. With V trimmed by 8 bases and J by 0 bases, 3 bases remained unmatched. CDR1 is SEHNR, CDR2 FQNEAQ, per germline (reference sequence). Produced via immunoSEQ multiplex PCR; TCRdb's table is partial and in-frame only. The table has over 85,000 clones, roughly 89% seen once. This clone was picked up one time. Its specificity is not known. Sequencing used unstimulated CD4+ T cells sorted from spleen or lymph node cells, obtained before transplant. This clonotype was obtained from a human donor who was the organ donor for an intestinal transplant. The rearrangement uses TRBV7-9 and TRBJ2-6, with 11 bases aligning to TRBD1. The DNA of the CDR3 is TGTGCCAGCCTGGGGACAGGGGGCTCTGGGGCCAACGTCCTGACTTTC. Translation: CASLGTGGSGANVLTF.